The 21 T cell receptor beta chains listed next were all sequenced from one sample in a study of blood T cells in healthy people across ages. A second PCR, run for about 7 to 12 cycles, used a sample-barcoded 5' primer plus a J-beta primer mix. TCRdb fed the 5' RACE reads into MiXCR, producing one record per CDR3 protein. This sample has over 1,300,000 distinct CDR3 sequences, with around 59% found just once. Sequencing was performed on blood. These receptors were obtained from a man aged 18-30 years in good health.

The chain uses TRBV4-1 and TRBJ2-5; a weak D match, TRBD2 (6 bases). The closer fit of TRBJ2-7 to the DNA end suggests the J call may be wrong. The CDR3 runs to 17 residues. Germline V CDR1 and CDR2: MGHRA, YSYEKL. The chain's CDR3 is CASSQDRGQGLSYEQYF. CDR3 DNA: TGCGCCAGCAGCCAAGATAGAGGGCAGGGACTTTCCTACGAGCAGTACTTC.

The J gene is TRBJ1-1, the V gene TRBV6-1; no definite D call. CDR1 and CDR2 from the germline V gene are MNHNS and SASEGT. With 6 bases removed from V and 3 bases from J, the gap between germline ends came to 11 bases. This CDR3 has 13 residues. The CDR3 sequence: CASRKGWDTEAFF. In DNA form, the CDR3 reads TGTGCCAGCAGAAAGGGATGGGACACTGAAGCTTTCTTT.

Worth noting for this clonotype: The junction and the germline gene differ at one end; a read error may be behind it. V is TRBV5-6 and J is TRBJ1-4, with D uncertain. Germline CDR1 is SGHDT and CDR2 is YYEEEE. The CDR3 is made up of 14 amino acids. CDR3 bases: TGTGCTAGCAGCTTGGCGGCTCAGGATGAAAAACTGTTTTTT. This gives the protein CASSLAAQDEKLFF. The full variable domain, with the rest looked up from reference TRBV5-6 and TRBJ1-4, is DAGVTQSPTHLIKTRGQQVTLRCSPKSGHDTVSWYQQALGQGPQFIFQYYEEEERQRGNFPDRFSGHQFPNYSSELNVNALLLGDSALYLCASSLAAQDEKLFFGSGTQLSVL.

This clonotype was counted a few times. This sequence joins TRBV29-1 and TRBJ2-1; maybe TRBD1 (6 bases). V lost 4 bases and J 1 base, leaving 14 bases between the germline ends. Germline-derived CDR1 and CDR2 are SQVTM and ANQGSEA. This CDR3 contains 15 residues. The CDR3 bases are TGCAGCGTTGTTTTCCAGGGGTCGTCCTACAATGAGCAGTTCTTC. Protein product: CSVVFQGSSYNEQFF.

CDR3 sequence (DNA): TGTGCCAGCAGTTATGCGGATATGGGCGAGCAGTACTTC. Encoded protein: CASSYADMGEQYF. The chain links TRBV6-5 to TRBJ2-5; D gene ambiguous. The J call may not be correct, given that the DNA end is closer to TRBJ2-7. The CDR3 sequence is 13 residues long. Germline CDR1 MNHEY, CDR2 SVGAGI.

This clonotype was seen once. The rearrangement uses TRBV20-1 and TRBJ2-5, with 12 positions matching TRBD2. Trimming took 0 bases from V and 11 from J; bases not matched to a gene: 10. This CDR3 is 15 amino acids long. From germline, CDR1 is DFQATT and CDR2 SNEGSKA (reference sequence). The CDR3: CSARDWASGGDEQYF. The CDR3 DNA sequence: TGCAGTGCTAGAGATTGGGCTAGCGGGGGGGATGAGCAGTACTTC.

The chain uses TRBV15 and TRBJ2-7; D unresolved. The V end was cut by 3 bases, the J end by 2 bases, with 2 bases between. CDR3 length: 11 amino acids. CDR1 and CDR2 (germline): LNHNV, YYDKDF (reference sequence). The CDR3 is CATSSPYEQYF. The CDR3 DNA is TGTGCCACCAGCAGTCCCTACGAGCAGTACTTC. Full variable domain (missing parts from reference TRBV15 and TRBJ2-7): DAMVIQNPRYQVTQFGKPVTLSCSQTLNHNVMYWYQQKSSQAPKLLFHYYDKDFNNEADTPDNFQSRRPNTSFCFLDIRSPGLGDTAMYLCATSSPYEQYFGPGTRLTVT.

This chain connects TRBV2 to TRBJ1-6; D is uncertain. The CDR3 loop spans 15 amino acids. Trimming left V 2 bases short and J 5 bases short, with 10 bases between. The germline gives CDR1 SNHLY, CDR2 FYNNEI. The CDR3 DNA reads as TGTGCCAGCAGTGAAAATGGACGCCATAATTCACCCCTCCACTTT. It codes for CASSENGRHNSPLHF.

J is TRBJ1-2 and V is TRBV20-1, with 8 positions matching TRBD1. With 6 bases clipped from V and 7 bases from J, the junction kept 13 bases outside the gene matches. CDR3 length: 14 amino acids. From germline, CDR1 is DFQATT and CDR2 SNEGSKA (reference sequence). The CDR3 DNA follows: TGCAGTGCGAGATTCAGGGGGCGGTCGAGTGGCTACACCTTC. Protein: CSARFRGRSSGYTF.

J is TRBJ2-7 and V is TRBV5-1; TRBD1 matches at 7 bases. The CDR3 has 16 residues. Germline V CDR1 and CDR2: SGHRS, YFSETQ. The V segment lost 0 bases and the J segment 3 bases; nucleotides outside the gene matches: 9. Written as DNA, the CDR3 is TGCGCCAGCAGCTTGGGAATGGGACAGTCTCTCTACGAGCAGTACTTC. Amino acid sequence: CASSLGMGQSLYEQYF.

For the CDR3, the DNA is TGCAGTGCTGACACTCAGGAGGGTGAGCAGTTCTTC. Translated, it gives CSADTQEGEQFF. V is TRBV20-1 and J is TRBJ2-1; the D gene is possibly TRBD2 (6 bases). V lost 5 bases and J lost 9, with 14 bases in between. The CDR3 loop spans 12 amino acids. The germline CDR1 and CDR2 sequences are DFQATT and SNEGSKA (reference sequence).

This chain joins TRBV20-1 and TRBJ2-7; 7 bases fit TRBD1. V trimming: 1 base; J trimming: 4 bases; junction bases outside the gene matches: 7. Germline CDR1 reads DFQATT; CDR2 reads SNEGSKA (reference sequence). The CDR3 length is 14 residues. Here the CDR3 DNA reads TGCAGTGCTAGAGGCGCGGCAGGGGGTTACGAGCAGTACTTC. This gives the protein CSARGAAGGYEQYF.

This clonotype was counted only a few times. The chain has TRBV28 and TRBJ2-4, with unresolved D. The V gene's germline CDR1 is MDHEN and CDR2 SYDVKM. The CDR3 is 17 residues long. Trimming took off 7 bases at V and 0 bases at J, with 19 bases between the two ends. CDR3 bases: TGTGCCAGCACCCTTAGTCCCTTCAGATTAGCCAAAAACATTCAGTACTTC. It translates to CASTLSPFRLAKNIQYF.

In this sample, this clonotype turned up a few times. The chain carries TRBV11-2 and TRBJ2-1; no definite D call. Germline V CDR1 and CDR2: SGHAT, FQNNGV. CDR3 length: 11 amino acids. V dropped 0 bases and J dropped 9 bases, with 3 bases sitting between them. This chain's CDR3 is CASSLEVEQFF. DNA of the CDR3: TGTGCCAGCAGCTTAGAAGTTGAGCAGTTCTTC. The full variable domain, its missing parts supplied by reference TRBV11-2 and TRBJ2-1, is EAGVAQSPRYKIIEKRQSVAFWCNPISGHATLYWYQQILGQGPKLLIQFQNNGVVDDSQLPKDRFSAERLKGVDSTLKIQPAKLEDSAVYLCASSLEVEQFFGPGTRLTVL.

V is TRBV20-1 and J is TRBJ2-7, with 10 bases fitting TRBD2. The assigned J gene may be wrong: the sequence end matches TRBJ2-5 better. The CDR3 runs to 14 residues. CDR1 and CDR2 from the germline V gene are DFQATT and SNEGSKA (reference sequence). The CDR3 reads CSARDGSGRKTQYF. The CDR3 DNA reads as TGCAGTGCTAGAGATGGTAGCGGGAGGAAGACCCAGTACTTC.

This clonotype was picked up a small number of times. The rearrangement uses TRBV20-1 and TRBJ2-4; tentative D call: TRBD1 (5 bases). This CDR3 is 12 amino acids long. In germline, CDR1 is DFQATT, CDR2 SNEGSKA (reference sequence). With 1 base removed from V and 8 bases from J, the gap between germline ends came to 9 bases. The CDR3 coding sequence is TGCAGTGCTAGAGTAGGGGAACACATTCAGTACTTC. It encodes CSARVGEHIQYF.

The J gene is TRBJ2-2, the V gene TRBV27, with D possibly TRBD2 on 5 matching bases. The V gene's germline CDR1 is MNHEY and CDR2 SMNVEV (reference sequence). This CDR3 has 14 amino acids. Trimming cost V 8 bases and J 0 bases, with 10 bases left between them. CDR3 sequence (DNA): TGTGCCAGCCGGCGGGCGGCGAACACCGGGGAGCTGTTTTTT. Translation gives CASRRAANTGELFF.

The rearrangement joins TRBV20-1 to TRBJ2-2; 10 positions agree with TRBD1. The CDR3 is 15 residues long. V shed 3 bases, J shed 7 bases, and the junction held 8 bases outside the gene matches. Germline V gene sequence: CDR1 DFQATT, CDR2 SNEGSKA (reference sequence). CDR3 sequence (DNA): TGCAGTGCTAGGGAATTGACAGGGGGCTTCGGGGAGCTGTTTTTT. The encoded protein is CSARELTGGFGELFF.

A single count supports this clonotype. As DNA, the CDR3 is TGTGCCAGCAGTGGACAGGCATATCAGCCCCAGCATTTT. Translating gives CASSGQAYQPQHF. This rearrangement joins TRBV6-5 to TRBJ1-5, with 7 bases fitting TRBD1. The V and J ends lost 5 bases and 5 bases, in that order; junction bases with no gene match: 3. This CDR3 spans 13 amino acids. From germline, CDR1 is MNHEY and CDR2 SVGAGI.

The chain carries TRBV4-3 and TRBJ2-5, with TRBD2 identical over 7 bases. The CDR3 has 18 residues. V dropped 0 bases and J dropped 11; count of bases not matched to a gene: 21. Per germline, CDR1 LGHNA and CDR2 YSLEER. CDR3 DNA: TGCGCCAGCAGCCAAGAACATAACACGGTTGGGGGGGTCGGGGAGCAGTACTTC. This translates into CASSQEHNTVGGVGEQYF.

This clonotype turned up a few times. The chain couples TRBV25-1 to TRBJ1-4; D ambiguous. This CDR3 has 14 residues. CDR1 is MGHDK, CDR2 SYGVNS, per germline. Between the trimmed V and J ends, which lost 2 bases and 1 base, there was a span of 5 bases. CDR3 region: CASSEGGTNEKLFF. The CDR3 DNA reads TGTGCCAGCAGTGAAGGCGGAACTAATGAAAAACTGTTTTTT.